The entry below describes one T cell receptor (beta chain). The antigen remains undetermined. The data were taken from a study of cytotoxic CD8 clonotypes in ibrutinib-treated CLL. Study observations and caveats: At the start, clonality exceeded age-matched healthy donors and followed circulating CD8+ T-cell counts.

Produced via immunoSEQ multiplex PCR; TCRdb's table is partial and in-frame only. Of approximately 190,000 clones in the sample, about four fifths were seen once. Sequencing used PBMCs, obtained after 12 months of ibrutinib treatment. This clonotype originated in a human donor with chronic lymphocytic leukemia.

In DNA form, the CDR3 reads TGCGCCAGCAGCTCTCTTCCGGGAACTAATGAAAAACTGTTTTTT. This encodes CASSSLPGTNEKLFF. V gene TRBV4-1 combines with J gene TRBJ1-4; D call uncertain. Trimming pared 5 bases from V and 1 base from J, leaving 11 bases between. The CDR3 runs to 15 residues. The germline gives CDR1 MGHRA, CDR2 YSYEKL.